This T cell receptor beta chain was profiled in a study of T cell repertoires in cytomegalovirus infection. Turning to the study itself: The authors relied on CMV epitopes, both recently identified HLA-C-restricted and well-studied HLA-B-restricted. General study findings and limits: HLA-C-restricted CMV-specific TCR beta clonotypes prevailed in the ex vivo response.

This clonotype was counted many times. Antigen unknown. Each CDR3 protein is one row after TCRdb ran MiXCR on the reads. The table includes 600,000 to 700,000 distinct CDR3 sequences, 30% to 40% detected once. Germline CDR1 SGHTA, CDR2 FQGNSA. Trimming left V 1 base short and J 4 bases short, with 8 bases between. The CDR3 spans 14 residues. The source is a human donor in good health (CMV status not recorded). Some clones in this sample may be carry-over from other donors' samples. The chain uses TRBV7-2 and TRBJ1-3; D call uncertain. The starting material was cultured PBMCs, obtained from culture after CMV antigen stimulation. The DNA for the CDR3 is TGTGCCAGCAGCTTAGGGGCGGGGGGAAACACCATATATTTT. Translating gives CASSLGAGGNTIYF.